This T cell receptor (beta chain) was recovered during a study of blood T cells in healthy people across ages. Findings and limits, study-wide: A greater number of naive CD4+ cells and higher diversity distinguished long-lived donors from aged donors.

Sample-barcoded 5' priming and a J-beta primer mix drove a second PCR of about 7 to 11 cycles. In TCRdb, the 5' RACE reads were re-called with MiXCR into one record per CDR3 protein. Of around 820,000 distinct CDR3 sequences in the sample, 25% are singletons; the top ten hold approximately 3.7%. Remarks on this clonotype: Its specificity is not known.

Germline assignment: CDR1 LGHNA and CDR2 YNFKEQ. This CDR3 region has 15 residues. These data were also filed under a second study, of T cells of mothers and their children. That report adds: In cDNA synthesis, all of the extracted RNA was used at 1.5 ug per 15 ul. In each mother, TCR beta CDR3 reads exceeded 8 million; in each child, they numbered several million. Inherited differences only slightly affect thymic shaping of TCR recombination output.

Sequencing was performed on blood. This rearrangement joins TRBV4-2 to TRBJ2-5, with 9 positions matching TRBD2. The DNA matches TRBJ2-7 better at its end, which makes the J call doubtful. The sequence came from a boy between 10 and 17 years old in good health. The CDR3 reads CASSQAGTSSYEQYF. The CDR3 DNA reads as TGTGCCAGCAGCCAAGCCGGGACTAGCAGCTACGAGCAGTACTTC.